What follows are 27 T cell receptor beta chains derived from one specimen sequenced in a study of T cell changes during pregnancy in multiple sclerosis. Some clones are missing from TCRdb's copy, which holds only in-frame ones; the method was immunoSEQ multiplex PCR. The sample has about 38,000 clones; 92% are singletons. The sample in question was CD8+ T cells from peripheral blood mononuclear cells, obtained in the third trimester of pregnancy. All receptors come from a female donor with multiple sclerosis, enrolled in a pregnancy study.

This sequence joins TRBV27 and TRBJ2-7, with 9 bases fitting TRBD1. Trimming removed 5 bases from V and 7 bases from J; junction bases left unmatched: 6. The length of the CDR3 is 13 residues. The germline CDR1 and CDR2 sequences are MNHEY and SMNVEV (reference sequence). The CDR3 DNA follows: TGTGCCAGCAGTAGTACGACAGGGGGAGAGCAGTACTTC. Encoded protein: CASSSTTGGEQYF.

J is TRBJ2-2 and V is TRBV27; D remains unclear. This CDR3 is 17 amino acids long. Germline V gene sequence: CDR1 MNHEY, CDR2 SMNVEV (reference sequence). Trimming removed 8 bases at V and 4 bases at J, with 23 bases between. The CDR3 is CASRGSAYTEGTGELFF. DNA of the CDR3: TGTGCCAGCCGAGGCAGCGCATATACCGAAGGCACCGGGGAGCTGTTTTTT.

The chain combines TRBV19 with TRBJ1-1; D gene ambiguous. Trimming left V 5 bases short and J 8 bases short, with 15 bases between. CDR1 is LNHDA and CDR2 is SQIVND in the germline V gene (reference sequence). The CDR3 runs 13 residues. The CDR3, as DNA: TGTGCCAGTAGTCTTGTGGCCTCCTCCGAAGCTTTCTTT. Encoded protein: CASSLVASSEAFF.

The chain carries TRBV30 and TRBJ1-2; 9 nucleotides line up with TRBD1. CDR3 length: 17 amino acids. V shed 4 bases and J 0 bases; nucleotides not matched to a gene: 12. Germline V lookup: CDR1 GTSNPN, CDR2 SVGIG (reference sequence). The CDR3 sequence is CAWNQEGQGAANYGYTF. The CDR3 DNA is TGTGCCTGGAACCAGGAGGGACAGGGTGCCGCTAACTATGGCTACACCTTC.

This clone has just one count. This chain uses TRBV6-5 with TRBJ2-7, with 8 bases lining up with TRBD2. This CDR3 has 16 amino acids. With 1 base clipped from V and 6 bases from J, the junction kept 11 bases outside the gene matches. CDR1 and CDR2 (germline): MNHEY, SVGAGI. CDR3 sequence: CASSYCPGTSNCEQYF. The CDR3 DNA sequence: TGTGCCAGCAGTTACTGTCCCGGGACTAGTAATTGCGAGCAGTACTTC.

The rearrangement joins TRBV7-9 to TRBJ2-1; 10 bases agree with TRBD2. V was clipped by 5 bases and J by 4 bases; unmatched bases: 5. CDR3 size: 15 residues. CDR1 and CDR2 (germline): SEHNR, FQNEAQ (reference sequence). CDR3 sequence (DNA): TGTGCCAGCAGCAAACTAGCGGGGAAATACAATGAGCAGTTCTTC. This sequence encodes CASSKLAGKYNEQFF. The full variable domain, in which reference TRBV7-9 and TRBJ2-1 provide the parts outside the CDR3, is DTGVSQNPRHKITKRGQNVTFRCDPISEHNRLYWYRQTLGQGPEFLTYFQNEAQLEKSRLLSDRFSAERPKGSFSTLEIQRTEQGDSAMYLCASSKLAGKYNEQFFGPGTRLTVL.

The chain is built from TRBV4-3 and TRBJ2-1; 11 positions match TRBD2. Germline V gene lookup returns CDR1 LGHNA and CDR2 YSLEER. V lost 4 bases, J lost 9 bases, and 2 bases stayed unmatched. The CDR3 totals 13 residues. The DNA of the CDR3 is TGCGCCAGCAGCCTCGGACTAGCGGGTGAGCAGTTCTTC. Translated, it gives CASSLGLAGEQFF.

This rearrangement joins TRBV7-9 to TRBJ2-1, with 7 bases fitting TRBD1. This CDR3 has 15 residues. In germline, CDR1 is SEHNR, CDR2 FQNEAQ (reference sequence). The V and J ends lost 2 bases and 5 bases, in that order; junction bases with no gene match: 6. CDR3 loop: CASSLTGAGDNEQFF. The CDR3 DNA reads TGTGCCAGCAGCTTAACAGGGGCCGGAGACAATGAGCAGTTCTTC. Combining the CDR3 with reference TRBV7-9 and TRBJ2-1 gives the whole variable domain DTGVSQNPRHKITKRGQNVTFRCDPISEHNRLYWYRQTLGQGPEFLTYFQNEAQLEKSRLLSDRFSAERPKGSFSTLEIQRTEQGDSAMYLCASSLTGAGDNEQFFGPGTRLTVL.

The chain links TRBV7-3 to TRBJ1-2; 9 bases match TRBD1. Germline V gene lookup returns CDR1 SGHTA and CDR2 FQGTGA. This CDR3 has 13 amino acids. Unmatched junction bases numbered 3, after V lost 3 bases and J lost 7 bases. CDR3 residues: CASSFWTGAGYTF. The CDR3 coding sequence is TGTGCCAGCAGCTTTTGGACAGGGGCTGGCTACACCTTC.

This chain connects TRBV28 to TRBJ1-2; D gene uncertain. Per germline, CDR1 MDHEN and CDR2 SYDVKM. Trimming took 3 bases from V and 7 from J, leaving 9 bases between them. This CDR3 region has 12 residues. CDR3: CASSFQEAGYTF. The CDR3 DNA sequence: TGTGCCAGCAGTTTCCAAGAGGCTGGCTACACCTTC.

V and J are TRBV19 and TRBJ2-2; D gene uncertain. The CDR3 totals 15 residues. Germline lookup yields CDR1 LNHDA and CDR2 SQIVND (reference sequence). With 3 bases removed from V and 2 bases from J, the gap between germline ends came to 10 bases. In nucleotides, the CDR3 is TGTGCCAGTAGTATCCTGACAATTAACACCGGGGAGCTGTTTTTT. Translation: CASSILTINTGELFF. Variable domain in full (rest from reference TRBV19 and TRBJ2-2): DGGITQSPKYLFRKEGQNVTLSCEQNLNHDAMYWYRQDPGQGLRLIYYSQIVNDFQKGDIAEGYSVSREKKESFPLTVTSAQKNPTAFYLCASSILTINTGELFFGEGSRLTVL.

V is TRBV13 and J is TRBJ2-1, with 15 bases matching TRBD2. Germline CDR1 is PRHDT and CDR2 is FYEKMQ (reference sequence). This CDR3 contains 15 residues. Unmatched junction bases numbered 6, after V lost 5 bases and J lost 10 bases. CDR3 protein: CASSGPGLAGGEQFF. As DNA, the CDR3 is TGTGCCAGCAGCGGACCGGGACTAGCGGGAGGAGAGCAGTTCTTC.

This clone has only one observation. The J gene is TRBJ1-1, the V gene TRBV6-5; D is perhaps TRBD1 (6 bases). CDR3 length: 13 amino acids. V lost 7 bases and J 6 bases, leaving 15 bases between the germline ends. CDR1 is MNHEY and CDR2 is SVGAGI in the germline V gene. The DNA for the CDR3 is TGTGCCAGCACTATACAGGGACGAGCTGAAGCTTTCTTT. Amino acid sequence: CASTIQGRAEAFF.

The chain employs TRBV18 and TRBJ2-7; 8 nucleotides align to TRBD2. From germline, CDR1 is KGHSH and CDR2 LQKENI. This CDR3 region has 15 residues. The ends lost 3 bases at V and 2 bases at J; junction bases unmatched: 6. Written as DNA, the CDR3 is TGTGCCAGCTCACCCCCGGGACTAGGAACCTACGAGCAGTACTTC. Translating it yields CASSPPGLGTYEQYF. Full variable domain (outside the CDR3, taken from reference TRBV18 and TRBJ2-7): NAGVMQNPRHLVRRRGQEARLRCSPMKGHSHVYWYRQLPEEGLKFMVYLQKENIIDESGMPKERFSAEFPKEGPSILRIQQVVRGDSAAYFCASSPPGLGTYEQYFGPGTRLTVT.

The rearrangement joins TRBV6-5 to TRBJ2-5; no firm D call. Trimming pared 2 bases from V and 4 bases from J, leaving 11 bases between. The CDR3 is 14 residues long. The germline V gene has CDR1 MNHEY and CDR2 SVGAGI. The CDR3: CASSYTGSLETQYF. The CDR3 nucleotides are TGTGCCAGCAGTTACACGGGTAGTTTAGAGACCCAGTACTTC.

The CDR3 reads CASSEALDSYEQYF. The CDR3 nucleotides read TGTGCCAGCAGTGAAGCGCTAGACAGCTACGAGCAGTACTTC. V usage is TRBV2 and J usage is TRBJ2-7, with D possibly TRBD1 on 5 matching bases. CDR1 SNHLY and CDR2 FYNNEI come from the germline V gene. V was clipped by 0 bases and J by 3 bases, with 9 bases between them. This CDR3 is 14 amino acids long.

CDR3 residues: CSVEPTGTGNYEQYF. DNA for the CDR3: TGCAGCGTTGAGCCGACCGGGACAGGGAACTACGAGCAGTACTTC. The rearrangement links TRBV29-1 to TRBJ2-7; 9 nucleotides agree with TRBD1. Trimming at V came to 3 bases and at J to 3 bases, leaving 9 bases not matched to a gene. Germline CDR1 SQVTM, CDR2 ANQGSEA. The CDR3 loop spans 15 amino acids.

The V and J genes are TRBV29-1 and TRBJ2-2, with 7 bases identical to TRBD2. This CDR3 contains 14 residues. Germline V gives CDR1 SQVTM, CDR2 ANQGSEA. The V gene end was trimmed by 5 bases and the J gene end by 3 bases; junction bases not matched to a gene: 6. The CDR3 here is CSVRRGGDTGELFF. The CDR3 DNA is TGCAGCGTTAGAAGGGGAGGGGACACCGGGGAGCTGTTTTTT.

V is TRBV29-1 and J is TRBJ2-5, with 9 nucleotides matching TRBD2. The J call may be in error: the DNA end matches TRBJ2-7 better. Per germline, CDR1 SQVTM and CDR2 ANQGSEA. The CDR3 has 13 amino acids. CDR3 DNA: TGCAGCGTCATAATAGCGGGAGTTTACGAGCAGTACTTC. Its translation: CSVIIAGVYEQYF.

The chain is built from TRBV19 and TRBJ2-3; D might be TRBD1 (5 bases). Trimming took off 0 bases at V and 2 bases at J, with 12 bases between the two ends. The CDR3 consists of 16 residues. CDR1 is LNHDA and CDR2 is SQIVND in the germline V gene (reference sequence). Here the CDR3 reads CASSIEDSRYTDTQYF. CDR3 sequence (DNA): TGTGCCAGTAGTATAGAAGACAGCCGATACACAGATACGCAGTATTTT.

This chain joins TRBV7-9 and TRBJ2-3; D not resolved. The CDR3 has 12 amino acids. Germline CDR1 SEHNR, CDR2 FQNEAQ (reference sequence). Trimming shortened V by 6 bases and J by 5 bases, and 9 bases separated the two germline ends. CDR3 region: CASRILKDTQYF. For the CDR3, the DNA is TGTGCCAGCAGAATACTAAAAGATACGCAGTATTTT.

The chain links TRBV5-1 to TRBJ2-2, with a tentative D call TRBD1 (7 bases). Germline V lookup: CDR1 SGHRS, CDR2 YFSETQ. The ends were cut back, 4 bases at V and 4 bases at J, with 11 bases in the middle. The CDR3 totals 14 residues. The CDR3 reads CASSPGGSTGELFF. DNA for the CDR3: TGCGCCAGCAGCCCAGGGGGGTCCACCGGGGAGCTGTTTTTT.

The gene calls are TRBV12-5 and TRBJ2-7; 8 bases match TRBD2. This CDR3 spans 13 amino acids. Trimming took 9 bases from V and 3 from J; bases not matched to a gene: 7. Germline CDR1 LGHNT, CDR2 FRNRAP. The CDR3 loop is CASAPGGFYEQYF. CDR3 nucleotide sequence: TGTGCTAGCGCGCCGGGGGGGTTCTACGAGCAGTACTTC.

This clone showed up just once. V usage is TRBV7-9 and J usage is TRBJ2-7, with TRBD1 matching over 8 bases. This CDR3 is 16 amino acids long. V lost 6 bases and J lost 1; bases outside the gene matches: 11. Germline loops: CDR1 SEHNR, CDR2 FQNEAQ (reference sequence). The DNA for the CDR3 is TGTGCCAGCAGTCCCCGTATCGGGACAGGTTCCTACGAGCAGTACTTC. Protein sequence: CASSPRIGTGSYEQYF.

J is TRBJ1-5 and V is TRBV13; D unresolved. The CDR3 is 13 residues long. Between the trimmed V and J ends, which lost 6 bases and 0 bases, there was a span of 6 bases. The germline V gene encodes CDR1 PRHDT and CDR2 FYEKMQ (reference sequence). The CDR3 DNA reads TGTGCCAGCAGTCAAAATAGCAATCAGCCCCAGCATTTT. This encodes CASSQNSNQPQHF.

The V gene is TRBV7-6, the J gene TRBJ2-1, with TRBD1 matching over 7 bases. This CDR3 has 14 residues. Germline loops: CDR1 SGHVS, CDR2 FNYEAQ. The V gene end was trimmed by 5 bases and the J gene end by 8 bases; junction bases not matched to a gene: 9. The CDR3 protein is CASSTPQGLYEQFF. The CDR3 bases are TGTGCCAGCAGCACCCCACAGGGGTTGTATGAGCAGTTCTTC.

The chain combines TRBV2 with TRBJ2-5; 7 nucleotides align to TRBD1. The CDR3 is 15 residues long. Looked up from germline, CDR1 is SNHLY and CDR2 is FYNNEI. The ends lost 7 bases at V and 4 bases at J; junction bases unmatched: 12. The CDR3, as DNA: TGTGCCAGCACCCTCTTGGGACAGCAGAGAGAGACCCAGTACTTC. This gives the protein CASTLLGQQRETQYF.